A single sample is the source of the 10 T cell receptor beta chains below, sequenced in a study of blood T cell repertoires in COVID-19. Data came from immunoSEQ multiplex PCR; TCRdb stores just in-frame clones and leaves some out. The repertoire holds around 150,000 clones, with 79% as singletons. Sequenced: peripheral blood. All receptors derive from a middle-aged man with active or convalescent COVID-19.

The J gene is TRBJ2-5, the V gene TRBV28, with D possibly being TRBD2 (5 bases). This CDR3 is 16 amino acids long. V was clipped by 2 bases and J by 1 base, with 14 bases between them. In germline, CDR1 is MDHEN, CDR2 SYDVKM. For the CDR3, the DNA is TGTGCCAGCAGTTTAGCCCTTACGGGGATCCAAGAGACCCAGTACTTC. This codes for CASSLALTGIQETQYF.

This chain links TRBV7-3 with TRBJ2-1; 8 nucleotides align to TRBD1. CDR1 is SGHTA, CDR2 FQGTGA, per germline. The CDR3 is 16 amino acids. J gave up 3 bases and V 5 bases, and 9 bases lay outside the gene matches. The CDR3 DNA is TGTGCCAGCAGCCCCCTGGGGGGACAGGACTACAATGAGCAGTTCTTC. Amino acid sequence: CASSPLGGQDYNEQFF. The whole variable domain, filled in from reference TRBV7-3 and TRBJ2-1, reads GAGVSQTPSNKVTEKGKYVELRCDPISGHTALYWYRQSLGQGPEFLIYFQGTGAADDSGLPNDRFFAVRPEGSVSTLKIQRTERGDSAVYLCASSPLGGQDYNEQFFGPGTRLTVL.

J is TRBJ1-3 and V is TRBV13; TRBD1 matches at 7 bases. Looked up from germline, CDR1 is PRHDT and CDR2 is FYEKMQ (reference sequence). The CDR3 totals 14 residues. V trimming: 5 bases; J trimming: 5 bases; junction bases outside the gene matches: 6. The CDR3 region is CASSQGDRRNTIYF. CDR3 in DNA: TGTGCCAGCAGCCAGGGGGACAGAAGAAACACCATATATTTT.

The CDR3 protein is CASSTVPGTEAFF. The CDR3 bases are TGTGCCAGTAGTACGGTGCCGGGGACTGAAGCTTTCTTT. The V and J genes are TRBV19 and TRBJ1-1; D is unclear. The CDR3 consists of 13 residues. Germline CDR1 is LNHDA and CDR2 is SQIVND (reference sequence). The V and J ends lost 4 bases and 5 bases respectively, with 11 bases between them. Together with reference TRBV19 and TRBJ1-1, the CDR3 gives the full variable domain: DGGITQSPKYLFRKEGQNVTLSCEQNLNHDAMYWYRQDPGQGLRLIYYSQIVNDFQKGDIAEGYSVSREKKESFPLTVTSAQKNPTAFYLCASSTVPGTEAFFGQGTRLTVV.

This chain links TRBV27 with TRBJ2-4; TRBD2 aligns across 16 bases. J was trimmed by 0 bases and V by 2 bases; bases with no gene match: 10. There are 21 residues in the CDR3. Germline CDR1 is MNHEY and CDR2 is SMNVEV (reference sequence). The CDR3 sequence: CASSLAPGLAGGGLAKNIQYF. The CDR3 nucleotides read TGTGCCAGCAGTTTAGCCCCGGGACTAGCGGGAGGGGGACTAGCCAAAAACATTCAGTACTTC.

This clone was picked up one time. J is TRBJ2-1 and V is TRBV19; 13 positions match TRBD2. Germline lookup yields CDR1 LNHDA and CDR2 SQIVND (reference sequence). The CDR3 length is 19 residues. J lost 9 bases, V lost 3 bases, and 17 bases had no gene match. The CDR3, as DNA: TGTGCCAGTAGTATCTTTTTTGAACTAGCGGGAGGGCCCGGTGGTGAGCAGTTCTTC. It yields the protein CASSIFFELAGGPGGEQFF. The full variable domain, in which reference TRBV19 and TRBJ2-1 provide the parts outside the CDR3, is DGGITQSPKYLFRKEGQNVTLSCEQNLNHDAMYWYRQDPGQGLRLIYYSQIVNDFQKGDIAEGYSVSREKKESFPLTVTSAQKNPTAFYLCASSIFFELAGGPGGEQFFGPGTRLTVL.

The chain employs TRBV5-4 and TRBJ1-1; 7 positions match TRBD1. The CDR3 has 15 amino acids. Germline V gene lookup returns CDR1 SGHNT and CDR2 YYREEE (reference sequence). V was pared by 4 bases and J by 5 bases, with 11 bases of the junction left unmatched. The CDR3 protein is CASSRAWTGGTEAFF. Here the CDR3 DNA reads TGTGCCAGCAGCCGCGCCTGGACAGGTGGGACTGAAGCTTTCTTT.

V gene TRBV12-3 or TRBV12-4 combines with J gene TRBJ1-1; perhaps TRBD1 as D (6 bases). The CDR3 contains 13 residues. Trimming left V 7 bases short and J 5 bases short, with 14 bases between. For the CDR3, the DNA is TGTGCCAGCATTACACAGGGTCTTACTGAAGCTTTCTTT. It translates to CASITQGLTEAFF.

V is TRBV5-1 and J is TRBJ1-1, with TRBD1 identical over 9 bases. The germline CDR1 and CDR2 sequences are SGHRS and YFSETQ. The CDR3 spans 16 residues. The trim removed 3 bases at V and 2 bases at J, leaving 8 bases unmatched. CDR3 coding DNA: TGCGCCAGCAGCTCGCGTAGGACAGGGGTAAACACTGAAGCTTTCTTT. Amino acid sequence: CASSSRRTGVNTEAFF.

This rearrangement joins TRBV10-3 to TRBJ1-4; no firm D call. Deletions cut 2 bases from V and 5 bases from J, with 9 bases between. The CDR3 sequence is 14 residues long. Per germline, CDR1 ENHRY and CDR2 SYGVKD. CDR3 loop: CAISEARKNEKLFF. The DNA of the CDR3 is TGTGCCATCAGTGAGGCCAGAAAAAATGAAAAACTGTTTTTT.